The present TCR beta chain was sequenced within a study of shared clonotypes between healthy human individuals. Study-wide context: Those who served as donors were a couple of women and a few men between the ages of 18 and 49. Study-level results: The sole specimen, blood, was sampled, and tissue repertoires likely differ.

A CD45RA+ naive subset and a CD45RA-negative memory subset were split from CD4+ cells. It was at deep level that the assay was run. Repertoires were generated with immunoSEQ multiplex PCR, while TCRdb's copy carries only in-frame clones and drops some. The sample has 2 million to 2.5 million clones; more than 80% are singletons. V dropped 2 bases and J dropped 10 bases, with 9 bases sitting between them. Germline V gene data show CDR1 as SEHNR and CDR2 as FQNEAQ (reference sequence). The CDR3 loop spans 12 amino acids. In regard to this clone: What it binds is unknown.

Sequencing was done on a sample of naive CD4+ T cells from PBMCs. Subset: CD45RA+ positively selected. The chain joins TRBV7-9 to TRBJ2-1; D remains ambiguous. The receptor was derived from a man between 18 and 35 years old in good health. Some clones in this sample may be carry-over from other donors' samples. The chain's CDR3 is CASSLLVWEQFF. CDR3 coding DNA: TGTGCCAGCAGCTTACTGGTCTGGGAGCAGTTCTTC.